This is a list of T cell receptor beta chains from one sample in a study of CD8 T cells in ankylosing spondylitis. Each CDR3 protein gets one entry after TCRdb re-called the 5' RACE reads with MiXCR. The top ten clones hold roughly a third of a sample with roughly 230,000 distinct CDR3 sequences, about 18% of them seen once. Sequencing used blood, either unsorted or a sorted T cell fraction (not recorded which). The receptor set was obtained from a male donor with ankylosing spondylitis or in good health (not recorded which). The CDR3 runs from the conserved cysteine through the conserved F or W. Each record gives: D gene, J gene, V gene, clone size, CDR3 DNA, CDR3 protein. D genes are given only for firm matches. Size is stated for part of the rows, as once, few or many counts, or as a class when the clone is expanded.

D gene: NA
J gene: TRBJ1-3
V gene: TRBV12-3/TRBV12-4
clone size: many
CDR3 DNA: TGTGCCAGTAAGGCAGGGGAGGTGGTCGACACCATATATTTT
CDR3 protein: CASKAGEVVDTIYF

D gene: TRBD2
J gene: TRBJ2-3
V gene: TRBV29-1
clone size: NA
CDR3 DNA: TGCAGCGGGTGGGGGGGATACACAGATACGCAGTATTTT
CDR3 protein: CSGWGGYTDTQYF

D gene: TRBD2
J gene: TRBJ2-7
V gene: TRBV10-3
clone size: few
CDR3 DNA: TGTGCCACAAGGGATCTCAGAGCGGGGAGCTCCTACGAGCAGTACTTC
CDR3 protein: CATRDLRAGSSYEQYF

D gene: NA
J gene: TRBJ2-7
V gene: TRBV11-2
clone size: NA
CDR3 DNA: TGTGCCAGCAGCTTAAGCGCTGGATTAGGTTCCTACGAGCAGTACTTC
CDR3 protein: CASSLSAGLGSYEQYF

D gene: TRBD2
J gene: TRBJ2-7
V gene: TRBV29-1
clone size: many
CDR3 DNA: TGCAGCGGGACATCTAGCGGGAGCGAGCAGTACTTC
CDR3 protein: CSGTSSGSEQYF

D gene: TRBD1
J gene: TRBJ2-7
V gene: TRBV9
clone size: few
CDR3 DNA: TGTGCCAGCAGCGCCACCGGGACAGGTTACTACGAGCAGTACTTC
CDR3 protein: CASSATGTGYYEQYF

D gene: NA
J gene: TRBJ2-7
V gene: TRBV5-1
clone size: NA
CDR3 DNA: TGCGCCAGCAGCTTCGAGGACTTATACACCGAGCAGTACTTC
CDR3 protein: CASSFEDLYTEQYF

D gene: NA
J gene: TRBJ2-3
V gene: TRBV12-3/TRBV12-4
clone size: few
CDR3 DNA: TGTGCCAGCAGCCCTGACAGGGAGGCAGATACGCAGTATTTT
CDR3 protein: CASSPDREADTQYF

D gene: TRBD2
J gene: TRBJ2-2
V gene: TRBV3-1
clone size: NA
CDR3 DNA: TGTGCCAGCAGCCAAGTGTCCGGGACTAGCGGGAGAGGGAACACCGGGGAGCTGTTTTTT
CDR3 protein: CASSQVSGTSGRGNTGELFF

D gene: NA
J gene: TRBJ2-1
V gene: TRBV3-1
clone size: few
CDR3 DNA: TGTGCCAGCAGCCAAGGGACAGCGGGATTCTACAATGAGCAGTTCTTC
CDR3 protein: CASSQGTAGFYNEQFF

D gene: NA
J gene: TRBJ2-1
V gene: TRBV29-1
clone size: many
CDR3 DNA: TGCAGCGTTGAAGATTTTGTTGCGGAGGGGGGCCGGTCCTACAATGAGCAGTTCTTC
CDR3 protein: CSVEDFVAEGGRSYNEQFF

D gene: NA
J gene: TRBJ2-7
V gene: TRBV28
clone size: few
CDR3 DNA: TGTGCCAGCAGTTTAGGATCCAACTACGAGCAGTACTTC
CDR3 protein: CASSLGSNYEQYF

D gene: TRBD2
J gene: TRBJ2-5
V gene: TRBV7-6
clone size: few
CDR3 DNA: TGTGCCAGCAGCTTTGCGGGAGGATCAGATGAGACCCAGTACTTC
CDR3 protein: CASSFAGGSDETQYF

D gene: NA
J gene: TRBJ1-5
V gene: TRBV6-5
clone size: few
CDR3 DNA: TGTGCCAGCAGTTACTCACGAGGGGGGAATAGCAATCAGCCCCAGCATTTT
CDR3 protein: CASSYSRGGNSNQPQHF

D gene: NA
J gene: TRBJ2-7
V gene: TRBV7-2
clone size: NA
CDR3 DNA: TGTGCCAGCAGCTTAGATTCGCTGGGGGTATACGAGCAGTACTTC
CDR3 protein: CASSLDSLGVYEQYF

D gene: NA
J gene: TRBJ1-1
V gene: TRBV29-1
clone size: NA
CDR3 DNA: TGCAGCGTTGGGAAGGAGGGGACTGAAGCTTTCTTT
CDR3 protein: CSVGKEGTEAFF

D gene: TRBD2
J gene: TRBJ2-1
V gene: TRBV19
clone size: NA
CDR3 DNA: TGTGCCAGTACTGAAGGGCGGGAGTCCTCCTACAATGAGCAGTTCTTC
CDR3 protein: CASTEGRESSYNEQFF

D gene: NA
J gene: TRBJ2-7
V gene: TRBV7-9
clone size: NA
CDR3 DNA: TGTGCCAGCAGCCAAGAACAGGGAGTAGGGGACGAGCAGTACTTC
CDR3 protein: CASSQEQGVGDEQYF

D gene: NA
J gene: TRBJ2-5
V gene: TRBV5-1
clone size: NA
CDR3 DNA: TGCGCCAGCAGCTTGGATGCGGCGGGACCAACCCAAGAGACCCAGTACTTC
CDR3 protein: CASSLDAAGPTQETQYF

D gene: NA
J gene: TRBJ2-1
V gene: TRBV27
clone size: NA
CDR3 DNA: TGTGCCAGCAGTTTAGCATCGGGAGCGGGCAATGAGCAGTTCTTC
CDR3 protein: CASSLASGAGNEQFF

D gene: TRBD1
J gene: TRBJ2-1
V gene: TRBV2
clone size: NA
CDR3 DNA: TGTGCCAGCATGACAGGGATGAATGAGCAGTTCTTC
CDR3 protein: CASMTGMNEQFF

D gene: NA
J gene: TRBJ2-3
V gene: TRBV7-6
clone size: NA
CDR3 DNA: TGTGCCAGCAGCTTATATGGGAACACAGATACGCAGTATTTT
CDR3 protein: CASSLYGNTDTQYF

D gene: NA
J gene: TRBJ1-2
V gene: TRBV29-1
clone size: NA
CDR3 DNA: TGCAGCGTCGGATCTAACTATGGCTACACCTTC
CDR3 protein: CSVGSNYGYTF

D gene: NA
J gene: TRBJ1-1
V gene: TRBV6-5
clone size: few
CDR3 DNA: TGTGCCAGCAGTTACTCGGATGAAGCTTTCTTT
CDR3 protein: CASSYSDEAFF

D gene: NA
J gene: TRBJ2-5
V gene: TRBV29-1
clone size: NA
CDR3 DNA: TGCAGCGTTGACTATTCCGGGGATTTGAAGACCCAGTACTTC
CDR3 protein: CSVDYSGDLKTQYF

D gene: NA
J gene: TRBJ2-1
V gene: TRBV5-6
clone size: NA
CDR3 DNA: TGTGCCAGCAGCTTGGGAGCAGTCAATGAGCAGTTCTTC
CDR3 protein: CASSLGAVNEQFF

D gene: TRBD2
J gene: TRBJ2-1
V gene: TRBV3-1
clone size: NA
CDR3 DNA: TGTGCCACCTGCCAAGACGAAGCGGGAGGTTCCCTCCCCCCCAATGAGCAGTTCTTC
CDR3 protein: CATCQDEAGGSLPPNEQFF

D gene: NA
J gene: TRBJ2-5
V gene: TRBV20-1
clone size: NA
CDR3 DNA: TGCAGTGCTAGAAAGTCTCTTCGGAGCAGGGAGACCCAGTACTTC
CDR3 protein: CSARKSLRSRETQYF

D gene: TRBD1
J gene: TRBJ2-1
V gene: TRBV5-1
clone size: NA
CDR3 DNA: TGCGCCAGCAGCTTGGGAAGGGGGCGGAATGAGCAGTTCTTC
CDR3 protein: CASSLGRGRNEQFF

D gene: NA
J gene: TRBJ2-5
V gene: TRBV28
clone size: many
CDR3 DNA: TGTGCCAGCAGTTTAGGGCACAGGCAGGAGACCCAGTACTTC
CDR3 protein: CASSLGHRQETQYF

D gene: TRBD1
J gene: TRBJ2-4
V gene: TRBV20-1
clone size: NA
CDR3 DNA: TGCAGTGCTACTACAGGGGAAGGGAACATTCAGTACTTC
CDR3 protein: CSATTGEGNIQYF

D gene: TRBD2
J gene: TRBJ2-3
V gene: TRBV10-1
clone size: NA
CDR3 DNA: TGCGCCAGCAGTGGCTACGGACTAGCGGGAGCAGATACGCAGTATTTT
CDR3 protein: CASSGYGLAGADTQYF

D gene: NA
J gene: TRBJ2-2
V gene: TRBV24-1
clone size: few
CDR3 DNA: TGTGCCACCAGTGCCCCGACGGGCGCGAACACCGGGGAGCTGTTTTTT
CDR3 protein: CATSAPTGANTGELFF

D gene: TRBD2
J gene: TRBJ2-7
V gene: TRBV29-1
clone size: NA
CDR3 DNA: TGCAGCGTAATCGGACTAGCGGGAGTGAACGAGCAGTACTTC
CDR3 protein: CSVIGLAGVNEQYF

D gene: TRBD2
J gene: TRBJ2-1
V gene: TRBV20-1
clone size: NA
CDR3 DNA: TGCAGTGCCTTGACTAGCGGGGAGTTCTACTCTAACAATGAGCAGTTCTTC
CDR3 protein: CSALTSGEFYSNNEQFF

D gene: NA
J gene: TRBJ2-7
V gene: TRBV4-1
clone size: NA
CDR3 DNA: TGCGCCAGCAGCCAAGATCCTAGGCCCTACGAGCAGTACTTC
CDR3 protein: CASSQDPRPYEQYF

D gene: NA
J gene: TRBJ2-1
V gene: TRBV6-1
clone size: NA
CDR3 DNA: TGTGCCAGCAGCCTTCGGACCCAGTACAATGAGCAGTTCTTC
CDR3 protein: CASSLRTQYNEQFF

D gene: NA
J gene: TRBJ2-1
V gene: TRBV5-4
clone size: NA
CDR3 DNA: TGTGCCAGCAGCTTGGCCGACGGGGGTTCCTACAATGAGCAGTTCTTC
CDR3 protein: CASSLADGGSYNEQFF

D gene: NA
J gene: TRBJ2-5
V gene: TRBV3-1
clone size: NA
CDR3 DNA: TGTGCCACCAACGACCGGGACCCGGGGCAAGAGACCCAGTACTTC
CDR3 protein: CATNDRDPGQETQYF

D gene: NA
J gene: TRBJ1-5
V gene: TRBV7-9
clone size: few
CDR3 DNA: TGTGCCAGCAGCTTACAGGGTAGTAGCAATCAGCCCCAGCATTTT
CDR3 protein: CASSLQGSSNQPQHF

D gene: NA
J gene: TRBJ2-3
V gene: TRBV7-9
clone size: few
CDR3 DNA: TGTGCCAGCAGCTTGGGACGGATAACAGATACGCAGTATTTT
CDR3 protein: CASSLGRITDTQYF

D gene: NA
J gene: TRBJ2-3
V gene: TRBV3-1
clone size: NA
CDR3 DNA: TGTGCCAGCACCCTCGGGACCAGTGGAGATACGCAGTATTTT
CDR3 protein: CASTLGTSGDTQYF

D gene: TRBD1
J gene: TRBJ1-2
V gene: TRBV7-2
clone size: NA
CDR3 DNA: TGTGCCAGCAGCTTAGTCGGGACAGGGATAGATGGCTACACCTTC
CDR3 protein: CASSLVGTGIDGYTF

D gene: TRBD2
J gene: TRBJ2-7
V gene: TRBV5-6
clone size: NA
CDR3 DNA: TGTGCCAGCAGCTTGCCGGTTGTAGCGGGAGGGATTAACTACGAGCAGTACTTC
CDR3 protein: CASSLPVVAGGINYEQYF

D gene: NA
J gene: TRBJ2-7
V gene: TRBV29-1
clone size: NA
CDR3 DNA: TGCAGCGTTGAGGGGCCAGCGACCGGGAACGAGCAGTACTTC
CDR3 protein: CSVEGPATGNEQYF

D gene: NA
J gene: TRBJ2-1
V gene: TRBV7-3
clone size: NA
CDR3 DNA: TGTGCCAGCAGCGGAAGCGCAGGGGACGATGAGCAGTTCTTC
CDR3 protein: CASSGSAGDDEQFF

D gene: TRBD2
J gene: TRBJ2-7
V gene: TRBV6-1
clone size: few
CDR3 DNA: TGTGCCAGCAGTGTTGCGGGAGGGCCTCTCGAGCAGTACTTC
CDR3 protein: CASSVAGGPLEQYF

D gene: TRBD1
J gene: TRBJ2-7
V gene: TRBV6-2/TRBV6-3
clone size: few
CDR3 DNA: TGTGCCACCCGGGACAGGGGTTACTACGAGCAGTACTTC
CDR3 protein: CATRDRGYYEQYF

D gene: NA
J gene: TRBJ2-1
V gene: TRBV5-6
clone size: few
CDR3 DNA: TGTGCCAGCAGCTTGGGGAGTATGCAGTTCTTC
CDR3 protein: CASSLGSMQFF

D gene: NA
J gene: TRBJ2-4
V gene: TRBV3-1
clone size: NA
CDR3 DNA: TGTGCCAGCAGCCAAGTGGAGGGGCGTGACATTCAGTACTTC
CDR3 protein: CASSQVEGRDIQYF

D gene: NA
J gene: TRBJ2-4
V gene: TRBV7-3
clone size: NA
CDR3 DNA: TGTGCCAGCAGCTTATCCGGTGCTGGGGACATTCAGTACTTC
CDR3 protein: CASSLSGAGDIQYF

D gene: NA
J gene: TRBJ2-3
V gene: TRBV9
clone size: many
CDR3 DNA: TGTGCCAGCAGCGGGGGGGGGCGGAGCACAGATACGCAGTATTTT
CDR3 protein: CASSGGGRSTDTQYF

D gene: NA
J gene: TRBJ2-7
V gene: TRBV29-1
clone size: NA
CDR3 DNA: TGCAGCGTTGTAGGGACACCCTACGAGCAGTACTTC
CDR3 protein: CSVVGTPYEQYF

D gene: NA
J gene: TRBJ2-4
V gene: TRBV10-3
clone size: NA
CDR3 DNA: TGTGCCATCAGTGATCCCGGGAAAAGCATTCAGTACTTC
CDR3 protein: CAISDPGKSIQYF

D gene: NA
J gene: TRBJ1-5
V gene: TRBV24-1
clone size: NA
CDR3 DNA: TGTGCCACCAGTGATTCCTCGGGGGGAGTTGTTCAGCCCCAGCATTTT
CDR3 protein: CATSDSSGGVVQPQHF

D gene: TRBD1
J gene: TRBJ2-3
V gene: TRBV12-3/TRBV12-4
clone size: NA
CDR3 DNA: TGTGCCAGCCGAGACCCCGGGACAGGGACAGATACGCAGTATTTT
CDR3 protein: CASRDPGTGTDTQYF

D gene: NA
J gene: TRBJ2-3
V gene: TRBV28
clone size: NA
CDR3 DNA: TGTGCCAGCAGCTCAACCGTTGGGGGGCCTAGCACAGATACGCAGTATTTT
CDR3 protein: CASSSTVGGPSTDTQYF